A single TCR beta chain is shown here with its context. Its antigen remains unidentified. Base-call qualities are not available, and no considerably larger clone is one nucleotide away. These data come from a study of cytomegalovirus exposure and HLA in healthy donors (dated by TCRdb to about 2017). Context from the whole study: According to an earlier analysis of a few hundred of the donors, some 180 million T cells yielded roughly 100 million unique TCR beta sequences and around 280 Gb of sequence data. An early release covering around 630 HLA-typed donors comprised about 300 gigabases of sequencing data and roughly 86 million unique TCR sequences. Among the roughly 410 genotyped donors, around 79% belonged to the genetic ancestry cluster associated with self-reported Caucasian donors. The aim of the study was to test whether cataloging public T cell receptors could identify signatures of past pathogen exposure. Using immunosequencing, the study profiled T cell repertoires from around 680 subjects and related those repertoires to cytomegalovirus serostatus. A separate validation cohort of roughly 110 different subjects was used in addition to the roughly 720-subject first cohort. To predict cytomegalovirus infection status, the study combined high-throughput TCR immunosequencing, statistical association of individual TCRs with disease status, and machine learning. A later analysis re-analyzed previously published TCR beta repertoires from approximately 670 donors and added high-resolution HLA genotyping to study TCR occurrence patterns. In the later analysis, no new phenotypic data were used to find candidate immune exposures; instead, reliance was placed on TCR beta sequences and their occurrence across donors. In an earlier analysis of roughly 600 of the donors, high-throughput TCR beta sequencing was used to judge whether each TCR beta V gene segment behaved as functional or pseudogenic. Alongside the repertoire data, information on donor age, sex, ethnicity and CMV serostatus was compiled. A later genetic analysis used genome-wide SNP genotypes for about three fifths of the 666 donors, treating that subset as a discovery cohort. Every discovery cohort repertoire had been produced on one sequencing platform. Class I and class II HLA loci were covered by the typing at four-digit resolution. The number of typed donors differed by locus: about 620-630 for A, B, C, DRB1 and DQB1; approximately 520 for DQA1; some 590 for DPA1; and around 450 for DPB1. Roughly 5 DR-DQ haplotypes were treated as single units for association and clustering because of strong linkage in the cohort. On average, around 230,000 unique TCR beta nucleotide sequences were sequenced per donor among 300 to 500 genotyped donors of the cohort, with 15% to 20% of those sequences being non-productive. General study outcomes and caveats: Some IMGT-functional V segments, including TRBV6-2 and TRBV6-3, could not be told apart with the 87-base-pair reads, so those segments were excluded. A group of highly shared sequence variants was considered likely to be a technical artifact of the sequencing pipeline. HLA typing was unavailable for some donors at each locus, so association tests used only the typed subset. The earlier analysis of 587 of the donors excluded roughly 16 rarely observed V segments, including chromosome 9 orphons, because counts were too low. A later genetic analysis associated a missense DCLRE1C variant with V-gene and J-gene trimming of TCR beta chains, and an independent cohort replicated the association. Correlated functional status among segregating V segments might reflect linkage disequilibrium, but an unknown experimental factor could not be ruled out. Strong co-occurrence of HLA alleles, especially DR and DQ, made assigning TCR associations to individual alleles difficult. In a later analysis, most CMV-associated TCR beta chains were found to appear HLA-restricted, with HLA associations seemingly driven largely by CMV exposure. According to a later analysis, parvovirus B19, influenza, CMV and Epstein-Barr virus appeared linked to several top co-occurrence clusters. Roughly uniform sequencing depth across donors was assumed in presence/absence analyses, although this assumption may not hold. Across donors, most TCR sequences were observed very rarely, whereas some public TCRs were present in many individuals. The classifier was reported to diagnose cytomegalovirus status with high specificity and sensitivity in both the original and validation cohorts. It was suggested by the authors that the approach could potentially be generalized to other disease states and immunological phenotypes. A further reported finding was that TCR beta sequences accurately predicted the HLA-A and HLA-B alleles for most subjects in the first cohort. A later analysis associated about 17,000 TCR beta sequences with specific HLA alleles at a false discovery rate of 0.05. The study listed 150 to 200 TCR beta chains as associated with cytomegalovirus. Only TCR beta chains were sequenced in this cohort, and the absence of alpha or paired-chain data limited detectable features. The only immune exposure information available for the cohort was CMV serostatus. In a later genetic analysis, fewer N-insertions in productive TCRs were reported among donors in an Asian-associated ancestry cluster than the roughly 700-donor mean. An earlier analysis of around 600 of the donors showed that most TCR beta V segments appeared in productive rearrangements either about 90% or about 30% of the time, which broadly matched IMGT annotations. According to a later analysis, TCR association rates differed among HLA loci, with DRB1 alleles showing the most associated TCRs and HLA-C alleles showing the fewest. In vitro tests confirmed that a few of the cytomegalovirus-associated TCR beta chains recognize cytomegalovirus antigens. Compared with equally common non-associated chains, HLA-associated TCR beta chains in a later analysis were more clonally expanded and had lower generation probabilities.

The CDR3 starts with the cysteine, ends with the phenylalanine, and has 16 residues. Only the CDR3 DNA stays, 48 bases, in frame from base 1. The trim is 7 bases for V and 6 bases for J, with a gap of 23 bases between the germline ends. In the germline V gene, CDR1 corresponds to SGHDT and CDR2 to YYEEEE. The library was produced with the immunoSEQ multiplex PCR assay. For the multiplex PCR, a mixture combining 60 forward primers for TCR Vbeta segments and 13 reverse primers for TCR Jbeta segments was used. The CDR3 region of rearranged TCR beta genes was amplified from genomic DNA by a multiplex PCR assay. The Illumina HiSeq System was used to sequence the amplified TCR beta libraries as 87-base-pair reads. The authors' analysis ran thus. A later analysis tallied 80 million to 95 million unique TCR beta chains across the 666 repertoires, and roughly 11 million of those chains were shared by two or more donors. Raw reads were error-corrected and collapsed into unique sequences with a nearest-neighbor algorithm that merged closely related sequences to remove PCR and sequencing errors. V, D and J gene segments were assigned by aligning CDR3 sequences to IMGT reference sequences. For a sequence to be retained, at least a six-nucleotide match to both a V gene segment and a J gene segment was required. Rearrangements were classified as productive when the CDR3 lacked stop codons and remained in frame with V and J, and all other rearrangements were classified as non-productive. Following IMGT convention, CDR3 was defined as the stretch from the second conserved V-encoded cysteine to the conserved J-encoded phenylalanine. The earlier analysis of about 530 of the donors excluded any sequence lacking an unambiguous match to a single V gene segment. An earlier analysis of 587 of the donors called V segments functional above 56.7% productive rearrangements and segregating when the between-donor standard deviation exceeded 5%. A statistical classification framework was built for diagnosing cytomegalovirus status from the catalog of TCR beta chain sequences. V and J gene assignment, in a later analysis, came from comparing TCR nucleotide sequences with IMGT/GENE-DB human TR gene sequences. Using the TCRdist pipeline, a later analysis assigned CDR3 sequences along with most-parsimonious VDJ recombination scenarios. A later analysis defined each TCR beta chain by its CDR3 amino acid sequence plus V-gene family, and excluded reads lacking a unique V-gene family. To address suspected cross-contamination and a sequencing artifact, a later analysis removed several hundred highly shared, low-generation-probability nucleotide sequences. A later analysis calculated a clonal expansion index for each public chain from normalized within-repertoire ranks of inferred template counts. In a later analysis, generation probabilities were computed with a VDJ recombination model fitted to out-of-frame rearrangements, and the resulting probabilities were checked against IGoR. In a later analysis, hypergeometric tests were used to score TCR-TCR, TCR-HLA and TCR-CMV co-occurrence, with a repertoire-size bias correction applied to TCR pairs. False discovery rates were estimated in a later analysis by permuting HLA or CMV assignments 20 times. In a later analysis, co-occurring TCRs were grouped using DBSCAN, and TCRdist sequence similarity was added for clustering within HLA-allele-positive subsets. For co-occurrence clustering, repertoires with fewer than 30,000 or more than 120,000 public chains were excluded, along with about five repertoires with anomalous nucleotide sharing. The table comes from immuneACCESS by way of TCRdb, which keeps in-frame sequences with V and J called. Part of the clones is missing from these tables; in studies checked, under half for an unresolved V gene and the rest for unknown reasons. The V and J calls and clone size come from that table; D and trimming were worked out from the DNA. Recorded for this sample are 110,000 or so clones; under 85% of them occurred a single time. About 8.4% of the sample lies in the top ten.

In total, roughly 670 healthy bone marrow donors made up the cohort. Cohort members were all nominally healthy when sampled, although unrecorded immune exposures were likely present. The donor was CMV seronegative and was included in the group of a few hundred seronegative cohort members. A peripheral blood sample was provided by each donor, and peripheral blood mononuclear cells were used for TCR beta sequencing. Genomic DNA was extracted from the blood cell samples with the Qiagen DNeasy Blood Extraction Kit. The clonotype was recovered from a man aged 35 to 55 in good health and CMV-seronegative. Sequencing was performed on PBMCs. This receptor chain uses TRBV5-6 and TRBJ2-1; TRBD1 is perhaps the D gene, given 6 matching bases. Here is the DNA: TGTGCCAGCGGACTGACAGGATCTCCAAAAGGCAATGAGCAGTTCTTC. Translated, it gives CASGLTGSPKGNEQFF.